The 24 T cell receptor beta chains below were found in one sample sequenced in a study of blood T cell repertoires in COVID-19. This table comes from immunoSEQ multiplex PCR, and its TCRdb copy is limited to in-frame clones, with some not included. The profile covers 95,000 to 120,000 clones, with 80% to 90% appearing a single time and 4.6% taken by the ten largest. Material: peripheral blood. These receptors all come from a woman in her fifties or sixties with acute or convalescent COVID-19.

The chain uses TRBV25-1 and TRBJ2-1, with D perhaps TRBD2 (5 bases). The CDR3 runs 16 residues. Trimming removed 7 bases at V and 0 bases at J, with 16 bases between. Germline CDR1 and CDR2: MGHDK and SYGVNS. The CDR3 region is CASTPSGGFSYNEQFF. CDR3 bases: TGTGCCAGCACTCCCAGTGGAGGTTTCTCCTACAATGAGCAGTTCTTC.

This CDR3 reads CSVMTGYGYTF. Written as DNA, the CDR3 is TGCAGCGTTATGACGGGCTATGGCTACACCTTC. V usage is TRBV29-1 and J usage is TRBJ1-2; D call uncertain. The CDR3 is 11 amino acids. Germline V gives CDR1 SQVTM, CDR2 ANQGSEA. Trimming stripped 5 bases from V and 4 bases from J, with 8 bases between.

This chain links TRBV9 with TRBJ1-1, with 7 bases that match TRBD1. Trimming cost V 4 bases and J 1 base; bases outside gene matches: 7. From germline, CDR1 is SGDLS and CDR2 YYNGEE. CDR3 length: 15 residues. The CDR3 sequence is CASSPEDRRNTEAFF. Written as DNA, the CDR3 is TGTGCCAGCAGCCCCGAGGACAGGCGGAACACTGAAGCTTTCTTT. Supplemented by reference TRBV9 and TRBJ1-1, the full variable domain reads DSGVTQTPKHLITATGQRVTLRCSPRSGDLSVYWYQQSLDQGLQFLIQYYNGEERAKGNILERFSAQQFPDLHSELNLSSLELGDSALYFCASSPEDRRNTEAFFGQGTRLTVV.

This chain joins TRBV12-3 or TRBV12-4 and TRBJ2-3, with unresolved D. The V end was cut by 8 bases, the J end by 2 bases, with 11 bases between. CDR3 length equals 13 residues. CDR3 nucleotide sequence: TGTGCCAGCCAAGAGCTAGTCACAGATACGCAGTATTTT. Protein: CASQELVTDTQYF.

The chain carries TRBV3-1 (or the pseudogene TRBV3-2) and TRBJ1-4; no firm D call. The germline gives CDR1 LGHDT, CDR2 YNNKEL (reference sequence). This CDR3 has 16 residues. The germline V and J ends were trimmed by 3 bases and 3 bases, with 14 bases remaining between them. CDR3 region: CASSHYPGRANEKLFF. The DNA of the CDR3 is TGTGCCAGCAGCCATTACCCGGGGAGGGCTAATGAAAAACTGTTTTTT.

This clone was picked up one time. The chain combines TRBV4-3 with TRBJ1-2; D uncertain. The CDR3 spans 16 residues. Germline-derived CDR1 and CDR2 are LGHNA and YSLEER. The V and J ends lost 0 bases and 5 bases respectively, with 16 bases between them. The CDR3 nucleotides are TGCGCCAGCAGCCAAGATTGGCTCCCCGGGGAATATGGCTACACCTTC. Its protein is CASSQDWLPGEYGYTF.

The rearrangement joins TRBV2 to TRBJ2-1; 11 nucleotides line up with TRBD2. Germline V gene lookup returns CDR1 SNHLY and CDR2 FYNNEI. The V and J ends lost 6 bases and 4 bases, in that order; junction bases with no gene match: 5. CDR3 length: 15 residues. CDR3: CASRTSGVNYNEQFF. The CDR3 bases are TGTGCCAGCAGGACTAGCGGGGTCAATTACAATGAGCAGTTCTTC.

This clone was recorded once. The chain recombines TRBV28 with TRBJ1-2; D ambiguous. CDR3 size: 12 residues. Germline CDR1 MDHEN, CDR2 SYDVKM. Trimming shortened V by 4 bases and J by 4 bases, and 7 bases separated the two germline ends. This CDR3 reads CASSSQFYGYTF. The DNA of the CDR3 is TGTGCCAGCAGTTCCCAATTCTATGGCTACACCTTC.

The rearrangement uses TRBV5-1 and TRBJ1-3, with D perhaps matching TRBD1 (5 bases). Germline V gene lookup returns CDR1 SGHRS and CDR2 YFSETQ. CDR3 size: 13 residues. The V and J ends lost 5 bases and 8 bases respectively, with 14 bases between them. CDR3 loop: CASSSGTLDTIYF. The CDR3 coding sequence is TGCGCCAGCAGTTCCGGGACTTTGGACACCATATATTTT. Drawing the rest from reference TRBV5-1 and TRBJ1-3, the complete variable domain is KAGVTQTPRYLIKTRGQQVTLSCSPISGHRSVSWYQQTPGQGLQFLFEYFSETQRNKGNFPGRFSGRQFSNSRSEMNVSTLELGDSALYLCASSSGTLDTIYFGEGSWLTVV.

V is TRBV5-4 and J is TRBJ2-2; D might be TRBD2 (5 bases). The germline V gene has CDR1 SGHNT and CDR2 YYREEE (reference sequence). The CDR3 sequence is 15 residues long. V lost 4 bases and J lost 4, with 14 bases in between. The CDR3 DNA is TGTGCCAGCAGCCCTGGGCGGGTCCCCACCGGGGAGCTGTTTTTT. The encoded protein is CASSPGRVPTGELFF.

This clone has a single count. V and J are TRBV2 and TRBJ2-3; TRBD1 aligns across 10 bases. Germline V CDR1 and CDR2: SNHLY, FYNNEI. With V trimmed by 6 bases and J by 3 bases, 3 bases remained unmatched. There are 14 residues in the CDR3. This chain's CDR3 is CASRRQGATDTQYF. The CDR3 nucleotides are TGTGCCAGCAGAAGACAGGGGGCAACAGATACGCAGTATTTT.

The V gene is TRBV11-2, the J gene TRBJ2-5; D is undetermined. In germline, CDR1 is SGHAT, CDR2 FQNNGV. Trimming stripped 4 bases from V and 1 base from J, with 10 bases between. This CDR3 has 14 residues. The CDR3 DNA reads TGTGCCAGCAGCTCCCCCTATCTCCAAGAGACCCAGTACTTC. Amino acids: CASSSPYLQETQYF. Looking up the rest from reference TRBV11-2 and TRBJ2-5 gives the full variable domain: EAGVAQSPRYKIIEKRQSVAFWCNPISGHATLYWYQQILGQGPKLLIQFQNNGVVDDSQLPKDRFSAERLKGVDSTLKIQPAKLEDSAVYLCASSSPYLQETQYFGPGTRLLVL.

The chain recombines TRBV7-2 with TRBJ1-1; D is perhaps TRBD1 (5 bases). The CDR3 is made up of 15 amino acids. Germline CDR1 is SGHTA and CDR2 is FQGNSA. Trimming took off 4 bases at V and 7 bases at J, with 19 bases between the two ends. DNA for the CDR3: TGTGCCAGCAGCTCGACGGACACCAGAACAGGTGAAGCTTTCTTT. It codes for CASSSTDTRTGEAFF.

This clone was recorded only once. The rearrangement uses TRBV9 and TRBJ1-6, with 8 nucleotides matching TRBD1. The CDR3 is 14 residues long. CDR1 and CDR2 (germline): SGDLS, YYNGEE. The J segment lost 6 bases and the V segment lost 3 bases, leaving 2 bases of the junction unmatched. The CDR3 reads CASSAGGINSPLHF. For the CDR3, the DNA is TGTGCCAGCAGCGCAGGGGGCATTAATTCACCCCTCCACTTT.

V usage is TRBV6-6 and J usage is TRBJ1-6; unclear D gene. CDR1 and CDR2 (germline): MNHNY, SVGAGI (reference sequence). This CDR3 region has 14 residues. Trimming pared 3 bases from V and 12 bases from J, leaving 15 bases between. Written as DNA, the CDR3 is TGTGCCAGCAGTTATCTAGCCCTCCGTGGACCCCTCCACTTT. Translated: CASSYLALRGPLHF.

V is TRBV10-3 and J is TRBJ1-1; 8 bases are shared with TRBD1. CDR1 is ENHRY, CDR2 SYGVKD, per germline. With V trimmed by 5 bases and J by 1 base, 6 bases remained unmatched. The CDR3 is 15 residues long. This CDR3 reads CAISQRTGSNTEAFF. The CDR3 DNA follows: TGTGCCATCAGTCAGCGGACAGGGTCGAACACTGAAGCTTTCTTT.

This chain connects TRBV3-1 (or the pseudogene TRBV3-2) to TRBJ2-1, with 8 nucleotides matching TRBD1. Germline CDR1 LGHDT, CDR2 YNNKEL (reference sequence). Trimming cost V 7 bases and J 4 bases; bases outside gene matches: 3. The CDR3 loop spans 13 amino acids. The chain's CDR3 is CASMDREYNEQFF. CDR3 sequence (DNA): TGTGCCAGCATGGACAGGGAATACAATGAGCAGTTCTTC.

The chain carries TRBV7-6 and TRBJ1-6; TRBD1 might be the D (6 bases). The length of the CDR3 is 15 residues. V lost 2 bases to trimming and J lost 7 bases, with 12 bases between them. The germline CDR1 and CDR2 sequences are SGHVS and FNYEAQ. Here the CDR3 reads CASSLQQGLNSPLHF. CDR3 coding DNA: TGTGCCAGCAGCTTACAACAGGGCTTGAATTCACCCCTCCACTTT.

The chain employs TRBV24-1 and TRBJ1-2, with D unresolved. CDR1 and CDR2 (germline): KGHDR, SFDVKD. The CDR3 totals 14 residues. V dropped 2 bases and J dropped 2 bases, with 8 bases sitting between them. Here the CDR3 DNA reads TGTGCCACCAGTGATTGGGCACAGAACTATGGCTACACCTTC. This encodes CATSDWAQNYGYTF.

The genes are TRBV29-1 and TRBJ1-2; D unresolved. Trimming cost V 6 bases and J 8 bases, with 13 bases left between them. CDR3 length: 11 amino acids. CDR1 and CDR2 from the germline V gene are SQVTM and ANQGSEA. The CDR3 is CSVEDFKGYTF. As DNA, the CDR3 is TGCAGCGTGGAGGACTTTAAGGGCTACACCTTC.

The V gene is TRBV28, the J gene TRBJ1-5; 8 nucleotides match TRBD1. The trim removed 2 bases at V and 7 bases at J, leaving 13 bases unmatched. Germline CDR1 reads MDHEN; CDR2 reads SYDVKM. The CDR3 consists of 17 residues. CDR3 region: CASSLTRYRDRQQPQHF. The CDR3 DNA is TGTGCCAGCAGTTTAACGCGGTACCGGGACAGGCAACAGCCCCAGCATTTT.

The chain is built from TRBV7-2 and TRBJ2-3; 9 bases are a match to TRBD2. The CDR3 length is 13 residues. Per germline, CDR1 SGHTA and CDR2 FQGNSA. Germline trimming cut 4 bases from V and 10 bases from J; bases unmatched to any gene: 6. The CDR3 sequence: CASSYGPSGAQYF. The DNA for the CDR3 is TGTGCCAGCAGCTATGGCCCTAGCGGGGCGCAGTATTTT.

The chain recombines TRBV28 with TRBJ1-6; 7 bases fit TRBD1. CDR1 and CDR2 (germline): MDHEN, SYDVKM. CDR3 length equals 15 residues. V dropped 3 bases and J dropped 7; count of bases not matched to a gene: 6. The CDR3 reads CASSFGQVWNSPLHF. CDR3 coding DNA: TGTGCCAGCAGTTTTGGACAGGTTTGGAATTCACCCCTCCACTTT.

The gene calls are TRBV18 and TRBJ1-2; D is uncertain. Per the germline V gene, CDR1 is KGHSH and CDR2 is LQKENI. Trimming pared 1 base from V and 6 bases from J, leaving 6 bases between. This CDR3 contains 12 residues. The CDR3 coding sequence is TGTGCCAGCTCACCACGGGGAGATGGCTACACCTTC. It translates to CASSPRGDGYTF.